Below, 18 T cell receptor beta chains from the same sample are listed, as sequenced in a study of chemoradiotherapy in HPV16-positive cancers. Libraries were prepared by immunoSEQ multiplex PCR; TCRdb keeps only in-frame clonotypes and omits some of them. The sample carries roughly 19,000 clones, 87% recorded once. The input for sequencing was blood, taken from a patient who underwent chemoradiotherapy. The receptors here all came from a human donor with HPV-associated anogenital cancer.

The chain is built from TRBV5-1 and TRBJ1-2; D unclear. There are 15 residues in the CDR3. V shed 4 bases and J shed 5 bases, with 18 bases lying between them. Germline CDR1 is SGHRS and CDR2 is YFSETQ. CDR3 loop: CASSAGSSMGYGYTF. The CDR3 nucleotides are TGCGCCAGCAGCGCCGGTTCTTCAATGGGGTATGGCTACACCTTC. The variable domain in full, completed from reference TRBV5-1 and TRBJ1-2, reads KAGVTQTPRYLIKTRGQQVTLSCSPISGHRSVSWYQQTPGQGLQFLFEYFSETQRNKGNFPGRFSGRQFSNSRSEMNVSTLELGDSALYLCASSAGSSMGYGYTFGSGTRLTVV.

The CDR3 nucleotides read TGCAGCCACCGGGGGGGGTTAGGGGAGCAGTACTTC. This translates into CSHRGGLGEQYF. V is TRBV29-1 and J is TRBJ2-7, with TRBD2 matching over 8 bases. The CDR3 length is 12 residues. CDR1 and CDR2 (germline): SQVTM, ANQGSEA. Trimming at V came to 8 bases and at J to 7 bases, leaving 10 bases not matched to a gene.

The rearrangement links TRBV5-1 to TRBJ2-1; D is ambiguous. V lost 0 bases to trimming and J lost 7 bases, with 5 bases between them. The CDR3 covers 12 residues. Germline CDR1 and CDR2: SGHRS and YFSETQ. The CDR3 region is CASSLALNEQFF. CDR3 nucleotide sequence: TGCGCCAGCAGCTTGGCGTTAAATGAGCAGTTCTTC.

The chain's CDR3 is CASSLGRSGNTIYF. Here the CDR3 DNA reads TGTGCCAGCAGTTTAGGAAGATCTGGAAACACCATATATTTT. V gene TRBV27 combines with J gene TRBJ1-3; no clear D gene. Trimming removed 2 bases from V and 1 base from J, with 6 bases in between. Germline CDR1 reads MNHEY; CDR2 reads SMNVEV (reference sequence). This CDR3 contains 14 residues.

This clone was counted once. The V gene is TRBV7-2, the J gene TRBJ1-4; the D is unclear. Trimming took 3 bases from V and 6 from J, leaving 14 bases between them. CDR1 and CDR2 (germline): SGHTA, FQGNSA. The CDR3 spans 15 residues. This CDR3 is CASSLARTRDEKLFF. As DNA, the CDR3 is TGTGCCAGCAGCTTGGCACGGACTAGGGATGAAAAACTGTTTTTT.

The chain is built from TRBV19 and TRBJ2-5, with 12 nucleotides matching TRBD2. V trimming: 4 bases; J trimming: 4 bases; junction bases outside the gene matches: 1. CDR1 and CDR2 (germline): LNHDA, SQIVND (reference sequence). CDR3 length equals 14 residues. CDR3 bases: TGTGCCAGTAGTACTAGCGGGGGGGCAGAGACCCAGTACTTC. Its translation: CASSTSGGAETQYF.

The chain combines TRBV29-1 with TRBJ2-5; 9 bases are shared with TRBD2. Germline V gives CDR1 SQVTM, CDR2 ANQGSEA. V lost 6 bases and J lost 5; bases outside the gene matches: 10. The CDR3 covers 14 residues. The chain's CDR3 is CSVSTVAGAETQYF. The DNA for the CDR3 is TGCAGCGTATCCACGGTAGCGGGGGCCGAGACCCAGTACTTC.

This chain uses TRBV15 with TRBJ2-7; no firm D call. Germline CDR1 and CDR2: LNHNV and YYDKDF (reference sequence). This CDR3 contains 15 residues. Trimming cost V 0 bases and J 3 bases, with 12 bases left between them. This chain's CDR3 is CATSRDRPRGYEQYF. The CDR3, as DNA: TGTGCCACCAGCAGAGATCGGCCTCGAGGCTACGAGCAGTACTTC.

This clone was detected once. CDR3 protein: CASSLVGSGGPLTDTQYF. The CDR3 nucleotides are TGTGCCAGCAGCTTAGTCGGTAGCGGGGGACCCTTGACAGATACGCAGTATTTT. The rearrangement joins TRBV7-2 to TRBJ2-3; TRBD2 agrees at 9 bases. J gave up 3 bases and V 1 base, and 11 bases lay outside the gene matches. Germline lookup yields CDR1 SGHTA and CDR2 FQGNSA. CDR3 size: 18 residues.

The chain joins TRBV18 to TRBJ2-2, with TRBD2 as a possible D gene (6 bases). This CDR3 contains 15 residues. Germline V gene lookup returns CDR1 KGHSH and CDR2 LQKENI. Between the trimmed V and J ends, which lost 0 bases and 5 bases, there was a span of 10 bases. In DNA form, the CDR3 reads TGTGCCAGCTCACCACCTAGCGGAAGGACCGGGGAGCTGTTTTTT. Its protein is CASSPPSGRTGELFF.

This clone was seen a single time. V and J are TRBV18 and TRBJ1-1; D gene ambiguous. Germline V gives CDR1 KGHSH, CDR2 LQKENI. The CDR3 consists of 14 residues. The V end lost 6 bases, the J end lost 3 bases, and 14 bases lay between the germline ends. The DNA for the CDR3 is TGTGCCAGCTCCCCGACACGAGACCACACTGAAGCTTTCTTT. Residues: CASSPTRDHTEAFF. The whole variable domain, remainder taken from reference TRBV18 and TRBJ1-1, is NAGVMQNPRHLVRRRGQEARLRCSPMKGHSHVYWYRQLPEEGLKFMVYLQKENIIDESGMPKERFSAEFPKEGPSILRIQQVVRGDSAAYFCASSPTRDHTEAFFGQGTRLTVV.

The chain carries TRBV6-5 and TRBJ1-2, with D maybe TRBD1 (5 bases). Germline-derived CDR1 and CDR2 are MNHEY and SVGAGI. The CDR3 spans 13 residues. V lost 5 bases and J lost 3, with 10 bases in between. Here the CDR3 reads CASSDGAYYGYTF. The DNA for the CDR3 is TGTGCCAGCAGTGACGGGGCTTACTATGGCTACACCTTC.

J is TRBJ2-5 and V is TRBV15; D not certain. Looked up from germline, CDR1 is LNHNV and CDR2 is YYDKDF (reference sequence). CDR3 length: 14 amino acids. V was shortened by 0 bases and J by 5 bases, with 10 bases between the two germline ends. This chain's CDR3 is CATSRDASRETQYF. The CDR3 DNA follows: TGTGCCACCAGCAGAGATGCTAGTCGGGAGACCCAGTACTTC.

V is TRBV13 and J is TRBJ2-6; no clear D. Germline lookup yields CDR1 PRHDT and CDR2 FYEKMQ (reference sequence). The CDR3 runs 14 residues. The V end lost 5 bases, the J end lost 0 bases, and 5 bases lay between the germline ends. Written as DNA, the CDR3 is TGTGCCAGCAGCATTTCCTCTGGGGCCAACGTCCTGACTTTC. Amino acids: CASSISSGANVLTF.

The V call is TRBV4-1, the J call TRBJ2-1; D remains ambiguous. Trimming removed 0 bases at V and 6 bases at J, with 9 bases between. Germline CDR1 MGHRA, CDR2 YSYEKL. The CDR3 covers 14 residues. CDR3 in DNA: TGCGCCAGCAGCCAAGATCCTACTATCAATGAGCAGTTCTTC. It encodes CASSQDPTINEQFF.

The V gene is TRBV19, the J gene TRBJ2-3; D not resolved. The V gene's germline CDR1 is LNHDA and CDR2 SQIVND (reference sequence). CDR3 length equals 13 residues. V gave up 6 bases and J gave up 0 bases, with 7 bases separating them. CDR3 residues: CASRDTSTDTQYF. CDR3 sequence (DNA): TGTGCCAGTAGAGACACCAGCACAGATACGCAGTATTTT.

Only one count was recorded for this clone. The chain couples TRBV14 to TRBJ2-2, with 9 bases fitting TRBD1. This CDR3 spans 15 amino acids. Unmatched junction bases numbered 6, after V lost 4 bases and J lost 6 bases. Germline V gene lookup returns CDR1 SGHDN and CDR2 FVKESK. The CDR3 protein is CASSPRQGGSGELFF. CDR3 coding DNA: TGTGCCAGCAGCCCAAGACAGGGGGGGTCCGGGGAGCTGTTTTTT. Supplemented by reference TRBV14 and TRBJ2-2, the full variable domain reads EAGVTQFPSHSVIEKGQTVTLRCDPISGHDNLYWYRRVMGKEIKFLLHFVKESKQDESGMPNNRFLAERTGGTYSTLKVQPAELEDSGVYFCASSPRQGGSGELFFGEGSRLTVL.

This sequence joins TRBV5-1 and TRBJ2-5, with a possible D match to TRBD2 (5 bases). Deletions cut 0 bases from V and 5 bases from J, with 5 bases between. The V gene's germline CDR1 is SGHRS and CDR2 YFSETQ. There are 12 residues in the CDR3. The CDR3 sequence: CASSLAGETQYF. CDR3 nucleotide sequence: TGCGCCAGCAGCTTGGCGGGGGAGACCCAGTACTTC. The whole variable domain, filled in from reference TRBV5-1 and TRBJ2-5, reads KAGVTQTPRYLIKTRGQQVTLSCSPISGHRSVSWYQQTPGQGLQFLFEYFSETQRNKGNFPGRFSGRQFSNSRSEMNVSTLELGDSALYLCASSLAGETQYFGPGTRLLVL.